This T cell receptor (beta chain) was retrieved from a study of beta chain features in type 1 diabetes. About the research overall: Cell yields, gender and age were similar in healthy donors and patients. All samples combined gave over 100 million sorted cells for examination.

Sequenced material consisted of expressed TCRB transcripts (all of the isolated RNA was reverse transcribed). The read count averaged approximately 3.5 million across naive, central memory and regulatory T cell samples. The protocol was immunoSEQ multiplex PCR, while the TCRdb copy is restricted to in-frame clones and leaves out a portion. The sample records 250,000 to 300,000 clones, approximately 24% being singletons. Study-wide results and caveats: Type 1 diabetes patients had TCRB CDR3s that were shorter (moderately but significantly so) in all four CD4+ subsets.

This CDR3 has 17 residues. The germline gives CDR1 ENHRY, CDR2 SYGVKD. The V and J ends lost 3 bases and 3 bases respectively, with 18 bases between them. It was via CD45RO/CCR7/CD25/CD127/CD95/CD27 that CD4+ naive, central memory, regulatory and stem cell-like memory cells were sorted. In the case of this clone: What it recognizes is unknown.

Sequencing input: naive CD4+ T cells from blood. This chain connects TRBV10-3 to TRBJ2-1, with D perhaps TRBD2 (5 bases). This TCR was sampled from a woman under 40 with type 1 diabetes. In nucleotides, the CDR3 is TGTGCCATCAGTGATGGACGGATCGGAGGTCACTACAATGAGCAGTTCTTC. Translating gives CAISDGRIGGHYNEQFF.